The clone carrying this T cell receptor (beta chain) was counted between two and nine times. As yet, its antigen is unknown. The PCR made use of 60 Vbeta and 13 Jbeta primers. As handled by the study authors: Roughly 73 million unique TCR beta chains, roughly 11 million of them shared, were counted by a later analysis. Libraries were prepared by immunoSEQ multiplex PCR; TCRdb keeps only in-frame clonotypes and omits some of them. That table furnishes V, J and clone size, whereas the DNA furnished D and trimming. The profile shows roughly 170,000 clones, more than 60% of them singletons. The record originates from a study of cytomegalovirus exposure and HLA in healthy donors. Overall study results and limits: Rare TCR sequences predominated, though certain public TCRs were found in many donors. A later analysis, which compared TCR beta chains of equal frequency, found the HLA-associated ones more clonally expanded. In a later analysis, a missense DCLRE1C variant was linked to TCR beta V- and J-gene trimming.

This CDR3 contains 13 residues. Germline CDR1 is MGHDK and CDR2 is SYGVNS. J was trimmed by 2 bases and V by 7 bases; bases with no gene match: 5. This chain joins TRBV25-1 and TRBJ2-7; TRBD2 matches at 7 bases. This TCR derives from a woman in her twenties or thirties in good health and CMV-seropositive. Sequences were obtained from PBMCs. CDR3 loop: CASTPSGTYEQYF. The DNA of the CDR3 is TGTGCCAGCACCCCTAGCGGTACCTACGAGCAGTACTTC.